The present TCR beta chain was sequenced within a study of T cell responses to AZD1222 COVID-19 vaccine. Study-wide findings and caveats: White British people made up most donors, females outnumbered males, and clonal diversity was possibly underestimated.

The method was immunoSEQ multiplex PCR; TCRdb's version includes in-frame clones alone and lacks a portion of them. The sample yields around 130,000 clones, about 86% seen once. Note on this clone: The antigen remains undetermined.

Doses given second, at about 4 or about 12 weeks, were pooled. The CDR3 sequence is 15 residues long. Germline V CDR1 and CDR2: SGHDN, FVKESK. V was shortened by 1 base and J by 4 bases, with 10 bases between the two germline ends. The rearrangement uses TRBV14 and TRBJ1-4; D gene unclear. This clonotype originated in an adult who received the AZD1222 COVID-19 vaccine. Specimen: peripheral blood, collected 28 days after the second AZD1222 dose. The CDR3 loop reads CASSQVSSYNEKLFF. In DNA form, the CDR3 reads TGTGCCAGCAGCCAAGTTAGCAGCTATAATGAAAAACTGTTTTTT.